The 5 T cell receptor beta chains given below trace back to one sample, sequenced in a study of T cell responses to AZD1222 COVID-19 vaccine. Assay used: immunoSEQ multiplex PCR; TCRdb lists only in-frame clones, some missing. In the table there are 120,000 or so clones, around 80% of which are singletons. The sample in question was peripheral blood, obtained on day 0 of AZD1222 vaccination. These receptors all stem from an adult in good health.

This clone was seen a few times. The CDR3 DNA sequence: TGTGCCAGCAGTTCCATCCACAGCGGGAACACTGAAGCTTTCTTT. This codes for CASSSIHSGNTEAFF. The chain is built from TRBV28 and TRBJ1-1, with D hard to call. CDR1 and CDR2 from the germline V gene are MDHEN and SYDVKM. V was shortened by 4 bases and J by 1 base, with 13 bases between the two germline ends. The CDR3 covers 15 residues.

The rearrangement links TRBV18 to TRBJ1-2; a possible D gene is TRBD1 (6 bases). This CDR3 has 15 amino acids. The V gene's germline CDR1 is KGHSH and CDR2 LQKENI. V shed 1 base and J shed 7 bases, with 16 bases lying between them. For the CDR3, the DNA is TGTGCCAGCTCACCACGGACAGACCGTCGAGGTGGCTACACCTTC. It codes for CASSPRTDRRGGYTF.

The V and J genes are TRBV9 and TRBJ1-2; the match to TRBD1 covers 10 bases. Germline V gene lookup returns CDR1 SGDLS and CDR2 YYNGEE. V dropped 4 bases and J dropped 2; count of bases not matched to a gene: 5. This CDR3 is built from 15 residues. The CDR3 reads CASSLRTGGNYGYTF. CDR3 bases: TGTGCCAGCAGCCTCCGGACAGGGGGAAACTATGGCTACACCTTC.

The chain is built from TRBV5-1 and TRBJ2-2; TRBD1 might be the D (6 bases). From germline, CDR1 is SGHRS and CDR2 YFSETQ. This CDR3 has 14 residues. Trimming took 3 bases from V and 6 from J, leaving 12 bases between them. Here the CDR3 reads CASSYRANSGELFF. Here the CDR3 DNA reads TGCGCCAGCAGCTACAGGGCCAACTCCGGGGAGCTGTTTTTT.

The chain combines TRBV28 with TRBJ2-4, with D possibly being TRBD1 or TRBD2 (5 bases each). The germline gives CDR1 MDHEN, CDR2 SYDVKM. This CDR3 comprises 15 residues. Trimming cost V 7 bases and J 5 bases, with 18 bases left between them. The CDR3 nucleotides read TGTGCCAGCACCGAGGGAGCAGGGACCCAAAACATTCAGTACTTC. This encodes CASTEGAGTQNIQYF.